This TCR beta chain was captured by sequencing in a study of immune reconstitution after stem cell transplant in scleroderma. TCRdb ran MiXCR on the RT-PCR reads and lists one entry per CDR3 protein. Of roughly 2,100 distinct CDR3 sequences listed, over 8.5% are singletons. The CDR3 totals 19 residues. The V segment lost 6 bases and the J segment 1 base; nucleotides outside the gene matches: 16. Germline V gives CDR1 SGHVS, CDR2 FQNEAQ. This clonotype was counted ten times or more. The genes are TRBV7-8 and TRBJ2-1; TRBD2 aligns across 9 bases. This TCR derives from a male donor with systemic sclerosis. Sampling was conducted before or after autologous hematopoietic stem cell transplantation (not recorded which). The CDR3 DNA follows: TGTGCCAGCAGACCTTCCATCGGGGCGGGGGGGCGGTCCTACAATGAGCAGTTCTTC. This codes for CASRPSIGAGGRSYNEQFF.